This TCR beta chain was recorded in a study of cytomegalovirus exposure and HLA in healthy donors. The donors were part of the validation cohort of 120 subjects. That cohort was separate from the first cohort, which comprised several hundred subjects. The V end lost 0 bases, the J end lost 6 bases, and 21 bases lay between the germline ends. CDR1 is LNHNV, CDR2 YYDKDF, per germline (reference sequence). CDR3 length equals 18 residues. Method: immunoSEQ multiplex PCR; TCRdb's copy keeps in-frame clones and lacks some. This table holds some 100,000 clones, roughly 86% found once. The clonotype comes from a woman younger than 35 in good health and CMV-seronegative. The V gene is TRBV15, the J gene TRBJ1-5; D may be TRBD1 (5 bases). Sequencing input: PBMCs. CDR3 nucleotide sequence: TGTGCCACCAGCAGAGATTTGGGTTCCCCGGGGGGGGGTCAGCCCCAGCATTTT. Translated: CATSRDLGSPGGGQPQHF. Full variable domain (missing parts from reference TRBV15 and TRBJ1-5): DAMVIQNPRYQVTQFGKPVTLSCSQTLNHNVMYWYQQKSSQAPKLLFHYYDKDFNNEADTPDNFQSRRPNTSFCFLDIRSPGLGDTAMYLCATSRDLGSPGGGQPQHFGDGTRLSIL.